The source of this T cell receptor beta chain is a study of blood T cell repertoires in COVID-19. The germline gives CDR1 MNHEY, CDR2 SMNVEV (reference sequence). This CDR3 is 15 amino acids long. V lost 5 bases and J lost 5, with 18 bases in between. Generated by immunoSEQ multiplex PCR, the TCRdb table keeps only in-frame clones and is missing some. The sample has approximately 140,000 clones, about four fifths seen once; the top ten hold around 3.7%. Sample: PBMCs or T cells enriched from blood (not recorded which). The J gene is TRBJ2-5, the V gene TRBV27; tentatively, D is TRBD2 (6 bases). The clonotype was recovered from a woman in her fifties or sixties with acute COVID-19. The CDR3 sequence: CASSPTPTSGETQYF. Here the CDR3 DNA reads TGTGCCAGCAGTCCCACACCGACTAGTGGCGAGACCCAGTACTTC.